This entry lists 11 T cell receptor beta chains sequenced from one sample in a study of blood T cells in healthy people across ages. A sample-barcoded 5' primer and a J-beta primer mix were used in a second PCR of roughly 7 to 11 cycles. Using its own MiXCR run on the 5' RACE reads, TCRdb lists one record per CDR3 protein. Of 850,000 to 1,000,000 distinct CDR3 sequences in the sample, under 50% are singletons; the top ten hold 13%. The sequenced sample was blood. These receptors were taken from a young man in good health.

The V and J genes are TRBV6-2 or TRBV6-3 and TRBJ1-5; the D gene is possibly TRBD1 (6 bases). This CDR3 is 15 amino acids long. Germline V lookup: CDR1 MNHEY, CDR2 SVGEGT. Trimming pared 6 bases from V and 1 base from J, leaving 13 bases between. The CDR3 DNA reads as TGTGCCAGCAGGGTACAGGGAGGCAGCAATCAGCCCCAGCATTTT. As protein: CASRVQGGSNQPQHF.

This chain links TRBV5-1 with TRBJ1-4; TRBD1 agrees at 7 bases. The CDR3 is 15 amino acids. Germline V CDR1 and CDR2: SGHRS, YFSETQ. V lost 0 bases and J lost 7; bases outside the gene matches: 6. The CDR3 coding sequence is TGCGCCAGCAGCTTGGAAGGGGGCACTGGTGAAAAACTGTTTTTT. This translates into CASSLEGGTGEKLFF.

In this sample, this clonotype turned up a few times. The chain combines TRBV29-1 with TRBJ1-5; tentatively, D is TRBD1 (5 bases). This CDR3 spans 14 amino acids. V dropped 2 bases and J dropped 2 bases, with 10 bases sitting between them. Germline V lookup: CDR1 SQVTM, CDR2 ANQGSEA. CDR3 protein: CSVESGQGNQPQHF. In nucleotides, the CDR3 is TGCAGCGTTGAATCAGGGCAAGGCAATCAGCCCCAGCATTTT.

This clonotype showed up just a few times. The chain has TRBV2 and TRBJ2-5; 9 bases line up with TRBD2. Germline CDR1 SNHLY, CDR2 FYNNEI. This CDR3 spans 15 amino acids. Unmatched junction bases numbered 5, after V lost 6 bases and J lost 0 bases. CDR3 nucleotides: TGTGCCAGCAGGTTCGGCGGGGGGGACCAAGAGACCCAGTACTTC. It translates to CASRFGGGDQETQYF.

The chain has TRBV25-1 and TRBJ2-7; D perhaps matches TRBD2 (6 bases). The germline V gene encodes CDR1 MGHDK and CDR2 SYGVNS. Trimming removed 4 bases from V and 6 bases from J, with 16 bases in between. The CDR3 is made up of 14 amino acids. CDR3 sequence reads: CASSVTSSVSEQYF. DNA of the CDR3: TGTGCCAGCAGTGTAACTAGCTCGGTTTCCGAGCAGTACTTC.

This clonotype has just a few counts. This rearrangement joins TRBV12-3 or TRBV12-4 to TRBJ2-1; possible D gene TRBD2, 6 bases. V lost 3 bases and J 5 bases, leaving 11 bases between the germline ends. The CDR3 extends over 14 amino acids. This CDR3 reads CASSFGGYHNEQFF. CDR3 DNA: TGTGCCAGCAGTTTCGGGGGATATCACAATGAGCAGTTCTTC.

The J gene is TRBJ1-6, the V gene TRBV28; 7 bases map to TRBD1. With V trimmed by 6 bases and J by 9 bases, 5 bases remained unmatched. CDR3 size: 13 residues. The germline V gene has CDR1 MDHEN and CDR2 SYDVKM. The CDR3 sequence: CASRLQGSSPLHF. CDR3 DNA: TGTGCCAGCAGGTTACAGGGGAGTTCACCCCTCCACTTT.

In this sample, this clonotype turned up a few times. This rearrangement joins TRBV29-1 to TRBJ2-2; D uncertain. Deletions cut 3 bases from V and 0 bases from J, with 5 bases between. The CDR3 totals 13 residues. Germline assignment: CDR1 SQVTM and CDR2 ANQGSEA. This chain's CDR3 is CSVEHTNTGELFF. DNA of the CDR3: TGCAGCGTTGAGCACACGAACACCGGGGAGCTGTTTTTT.

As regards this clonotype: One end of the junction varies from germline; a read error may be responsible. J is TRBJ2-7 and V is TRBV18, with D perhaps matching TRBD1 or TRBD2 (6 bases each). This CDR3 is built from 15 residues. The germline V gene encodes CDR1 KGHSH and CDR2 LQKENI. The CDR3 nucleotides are TGTGCCAGCCCACCACCGGGGGCTCTATGGGGCGAGCAGTACTTC. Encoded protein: CASPPPGALWGEQYF. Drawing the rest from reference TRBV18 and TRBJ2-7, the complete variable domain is NAGVMQNPRHLVRRRGQEARLRCSPMKGHSHVYWYRQLPEEGLKFMVYLQKENIIDESGMPKERFSAEFPKEGPSILRIQQVVRGDSAAYFCASPPPGALWGEQYFGPGTRLTVT.

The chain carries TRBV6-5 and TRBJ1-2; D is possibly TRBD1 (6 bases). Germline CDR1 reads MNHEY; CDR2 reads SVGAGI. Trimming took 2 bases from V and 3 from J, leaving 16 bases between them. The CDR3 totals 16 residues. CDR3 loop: CASSYVTGLVYYGYTF. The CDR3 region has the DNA TGTGCCAGCAGTTACGTTACAGGGCTTGTTTACTATGGCTACACCTTC.

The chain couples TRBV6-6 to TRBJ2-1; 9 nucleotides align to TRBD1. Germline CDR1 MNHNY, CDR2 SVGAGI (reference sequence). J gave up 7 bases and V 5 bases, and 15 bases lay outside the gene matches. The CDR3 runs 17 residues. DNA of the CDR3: TGTGCCAGCAGTCCAAAACGCCAGGACAGGGGTCGGAATGAGCAGTTCTTC. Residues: CASSPKRQDRGRNEQFF.